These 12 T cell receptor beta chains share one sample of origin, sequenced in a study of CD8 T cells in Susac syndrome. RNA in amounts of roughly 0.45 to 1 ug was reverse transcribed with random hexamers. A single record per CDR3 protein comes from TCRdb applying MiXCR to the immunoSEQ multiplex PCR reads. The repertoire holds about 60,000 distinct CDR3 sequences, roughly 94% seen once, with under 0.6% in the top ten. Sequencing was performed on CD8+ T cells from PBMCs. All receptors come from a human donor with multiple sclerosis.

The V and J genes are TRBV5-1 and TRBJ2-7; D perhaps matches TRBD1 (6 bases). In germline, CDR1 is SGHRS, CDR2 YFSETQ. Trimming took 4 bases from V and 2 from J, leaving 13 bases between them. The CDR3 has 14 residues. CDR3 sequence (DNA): TGCGCCAGCAGCCGGAAGGGACAAACCTACGAGCAGTACTTC. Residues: CASSRKGQTYEQYF. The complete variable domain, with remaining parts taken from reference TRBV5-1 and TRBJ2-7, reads KAGVTQTPRYLIKTRGQQVTLSCSPISGHRSVSWYQQTPGQGLQFLFEYFSETQRNKGNFPGRFSGRQFSNSRSEMNVSTLELGDSALYLCASSRKGQTYEQYFGPGTRLTVT.

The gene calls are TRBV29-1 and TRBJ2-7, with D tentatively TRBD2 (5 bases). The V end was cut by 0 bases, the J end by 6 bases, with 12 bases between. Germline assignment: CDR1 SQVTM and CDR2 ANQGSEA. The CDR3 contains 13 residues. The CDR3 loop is CSVEDPGRGEQYF. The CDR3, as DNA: TGCAGCGTTGAAGACCCGGGAAGAGGCGAGCAGTACTTC.

The CDR3 spells CASSQGTTEAFF. CDR3 bases: TGTGCCAGCAGCCAAGGTACGACTGAAGCTTTCTTT. This rearrangement joins TRBV14 to TRBJ1-1; D unclear. V dropped 1 base and J dropped 5 bases, with 5 bases sitting between them. The CDR3 has 12 amino acids. The germline CDR1 and CDR2 sequences are SGHDN and FVKESK.

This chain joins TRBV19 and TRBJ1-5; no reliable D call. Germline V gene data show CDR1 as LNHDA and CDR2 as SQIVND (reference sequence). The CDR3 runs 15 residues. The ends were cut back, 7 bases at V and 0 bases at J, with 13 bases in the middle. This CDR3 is CASTLVALSNQPQHF. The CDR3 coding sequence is TGTGCCAGTACACTGGTGGCTCTTAGCAATCAGCCCCAGCATTTT.

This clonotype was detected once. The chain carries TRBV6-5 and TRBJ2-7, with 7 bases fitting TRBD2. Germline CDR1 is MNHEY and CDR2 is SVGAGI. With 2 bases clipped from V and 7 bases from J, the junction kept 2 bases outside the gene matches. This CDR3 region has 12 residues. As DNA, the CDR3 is TGTGCCAGCAGTTACCCGCGGGGGGAGCAGTACTTC. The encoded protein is CASSYPRGEQYF.

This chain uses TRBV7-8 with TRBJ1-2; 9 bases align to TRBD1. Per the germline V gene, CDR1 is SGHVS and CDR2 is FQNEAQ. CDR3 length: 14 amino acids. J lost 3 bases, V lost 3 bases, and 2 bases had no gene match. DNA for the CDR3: TGTGCCAGCAGCTTTGGGACAGGGTACTATGGCTACACCTTC. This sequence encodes CASSFGTGYYGYTF.

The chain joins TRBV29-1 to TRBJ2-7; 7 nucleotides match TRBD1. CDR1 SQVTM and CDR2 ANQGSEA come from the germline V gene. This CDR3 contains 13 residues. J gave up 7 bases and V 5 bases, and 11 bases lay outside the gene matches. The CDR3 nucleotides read TGCAGCGTTAATACCGGGACAGCGGCGGAGCAGTACTTC. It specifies CSVNTGTAAEQYF.

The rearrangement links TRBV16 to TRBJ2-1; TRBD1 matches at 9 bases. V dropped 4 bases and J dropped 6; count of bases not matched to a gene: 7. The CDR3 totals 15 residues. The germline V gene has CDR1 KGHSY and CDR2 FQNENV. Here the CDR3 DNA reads TGTGCCAGCAGCCCCGACAGGGGGTGGGCCAATGAGCAGTTCTTC. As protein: CASSPDRGWANEQFF.

The CDR3 here is CASSAYSQETQYF. The CDR3 DNA sequence: TGTGCCAGCAGCGCCTATTCCCAAGAGACCCAGTACTTC. V and J are TRBV5-6 and TRBJ2-5; D remains ambiguous. The CDR3 covers 13 residues. Between the trimmed V and J ends, which lost 4 bases and 1 base, there was a span of 8 bases. Looked up from germline, CDR1 is SGHDT and CDR2 is YYEEEE.

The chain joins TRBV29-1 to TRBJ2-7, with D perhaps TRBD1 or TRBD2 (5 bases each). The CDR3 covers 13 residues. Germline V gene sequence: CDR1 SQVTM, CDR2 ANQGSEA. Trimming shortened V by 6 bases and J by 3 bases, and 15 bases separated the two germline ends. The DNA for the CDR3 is TGCAGCGTAATGAGGGACGGGAACTACGAGCAGTACTTC. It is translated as CSVMRDGNYEQYF.

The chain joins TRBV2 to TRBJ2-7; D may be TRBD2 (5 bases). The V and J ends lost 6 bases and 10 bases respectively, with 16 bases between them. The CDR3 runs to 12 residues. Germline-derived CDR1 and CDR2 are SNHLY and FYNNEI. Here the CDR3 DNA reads TGTGCCAGCAGGGAGGTAATCCCAGTTCAGTACTTC. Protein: CASREVIPVQYF.

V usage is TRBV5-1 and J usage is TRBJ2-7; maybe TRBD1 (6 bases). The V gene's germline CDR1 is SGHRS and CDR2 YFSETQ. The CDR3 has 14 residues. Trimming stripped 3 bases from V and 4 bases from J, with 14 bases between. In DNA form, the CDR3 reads TGCGCCAGCAGCTCGGCAGGGCAGGGGTACGAGCAGTACTTC. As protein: CASSSAGQGYEQYF.